The source of this T cell receptor (beta chain) is a study of CD8+ T cells in alopecia areata. Study overall: Tofacitinib was taken orally by treated patients, and the dose was 5 to 10 mg twice daily.

cDNA prepared by RNA extraction and subsequent reverse transcription served as the template for sequencing. Sequenced by immunoSEQ multiplex PCR; TCRdb stores in-frame clones only, minus some. The sample records around 100,000 clones, about two fifths being singletons. Study-level results: Clonality was higher in lesional than normal scalp, especially in alopecia totalis/universalis.

With 5 bases clipped from V and 3 bases from J, the junction kept 4 bases outside the gene matches. The CDR3 consists of 14 residues. From germline, CDR1 is LNHDA and CDR2 SQIVND (reference sequence). This clone was seen a few times. Its specificity is not known. As part of sample collection, lesional scalp punch biopsies and peripheral blood were taken from alopecia areata patients. The source of this sequence is a human donor with alopecia areata. The source material was CD4+ T cells sorted from blood. The chain has TRBV19 and TRBJ1-5, with 7 bases identical to TRBD1. CDR3 in amino acids: CASSAGTDNQPQHF. In DNA, the CDR3 is TGTGCCAGTAGTGCCGGGACAGACAATCAGCCCCAGCATTTT.